The text below deals with one TCR beta chain. Its cognate antigen is unknown. Libraries were prepared by immunoSEQ multiplex PCR; TCRdb keeps only in-frame clonotypes and omits some of them. The sample has 2 million or so clones, roughly 94% seen once. Germline-derived CDR1 and CDR2 are SGHAT and FQNNGV. The CDR3 extends over 15 amino acids. V gave up 1 base and J gave up 4 bases, with 8 bases separating them. This entry is derived from a study of shared clonotypes between healthy human individuals. Study-level results: Non-shared clonotypes had lower generation probabilities than clonotypes shared by all four sorted-subset donors.

Sequencing was carried out using naive CD4+ T cells sorted from blood. Specified subset: CD45RA+ positively selected. The receptor comes from a young man in good health. The chain is built from TRBV11-2 and TRBJ1-6, with D possibly TRBD1 on 5 matching bases. CDR3 in DNA: TGTGCCAGCAGCTTAGTCTCAGGGTATAATTCACCCCTCCACTTT. Its translation is CASSLVSGYNSPLHF.